What follows is one T cell receptor beta chain and its context. Produced via immunoSEQ multiplex PCR; TCRdb's table is partial and in-frame only. This table has about 53,000 clones, just over 85% appearing once. This entry is derived from a study of technical replicates of blood from four donors. Germline assignment: CDR1 SNHLY and CDR2 FYNNEI. Unmatched junction bases numbered 9, after V lost 2 bases and J lost 10 bases. The CDR3 contains 15 residues. The sequencing sample was made of PBMCs. The clonotype originates from a human donor in good health. Some clones in this sample may be carry-over from other donors' samples. The chain employs TRBV2 and TRBJ2-1, with 9 bases identical to TRBD1. CDR3 sequence: CASSELGQGLWEQFF. The CDR3 DNA follows: TGTGCCAGCAGTGAACTGGGACAGGGTCTCTGGGAGCAGTTCTTC.